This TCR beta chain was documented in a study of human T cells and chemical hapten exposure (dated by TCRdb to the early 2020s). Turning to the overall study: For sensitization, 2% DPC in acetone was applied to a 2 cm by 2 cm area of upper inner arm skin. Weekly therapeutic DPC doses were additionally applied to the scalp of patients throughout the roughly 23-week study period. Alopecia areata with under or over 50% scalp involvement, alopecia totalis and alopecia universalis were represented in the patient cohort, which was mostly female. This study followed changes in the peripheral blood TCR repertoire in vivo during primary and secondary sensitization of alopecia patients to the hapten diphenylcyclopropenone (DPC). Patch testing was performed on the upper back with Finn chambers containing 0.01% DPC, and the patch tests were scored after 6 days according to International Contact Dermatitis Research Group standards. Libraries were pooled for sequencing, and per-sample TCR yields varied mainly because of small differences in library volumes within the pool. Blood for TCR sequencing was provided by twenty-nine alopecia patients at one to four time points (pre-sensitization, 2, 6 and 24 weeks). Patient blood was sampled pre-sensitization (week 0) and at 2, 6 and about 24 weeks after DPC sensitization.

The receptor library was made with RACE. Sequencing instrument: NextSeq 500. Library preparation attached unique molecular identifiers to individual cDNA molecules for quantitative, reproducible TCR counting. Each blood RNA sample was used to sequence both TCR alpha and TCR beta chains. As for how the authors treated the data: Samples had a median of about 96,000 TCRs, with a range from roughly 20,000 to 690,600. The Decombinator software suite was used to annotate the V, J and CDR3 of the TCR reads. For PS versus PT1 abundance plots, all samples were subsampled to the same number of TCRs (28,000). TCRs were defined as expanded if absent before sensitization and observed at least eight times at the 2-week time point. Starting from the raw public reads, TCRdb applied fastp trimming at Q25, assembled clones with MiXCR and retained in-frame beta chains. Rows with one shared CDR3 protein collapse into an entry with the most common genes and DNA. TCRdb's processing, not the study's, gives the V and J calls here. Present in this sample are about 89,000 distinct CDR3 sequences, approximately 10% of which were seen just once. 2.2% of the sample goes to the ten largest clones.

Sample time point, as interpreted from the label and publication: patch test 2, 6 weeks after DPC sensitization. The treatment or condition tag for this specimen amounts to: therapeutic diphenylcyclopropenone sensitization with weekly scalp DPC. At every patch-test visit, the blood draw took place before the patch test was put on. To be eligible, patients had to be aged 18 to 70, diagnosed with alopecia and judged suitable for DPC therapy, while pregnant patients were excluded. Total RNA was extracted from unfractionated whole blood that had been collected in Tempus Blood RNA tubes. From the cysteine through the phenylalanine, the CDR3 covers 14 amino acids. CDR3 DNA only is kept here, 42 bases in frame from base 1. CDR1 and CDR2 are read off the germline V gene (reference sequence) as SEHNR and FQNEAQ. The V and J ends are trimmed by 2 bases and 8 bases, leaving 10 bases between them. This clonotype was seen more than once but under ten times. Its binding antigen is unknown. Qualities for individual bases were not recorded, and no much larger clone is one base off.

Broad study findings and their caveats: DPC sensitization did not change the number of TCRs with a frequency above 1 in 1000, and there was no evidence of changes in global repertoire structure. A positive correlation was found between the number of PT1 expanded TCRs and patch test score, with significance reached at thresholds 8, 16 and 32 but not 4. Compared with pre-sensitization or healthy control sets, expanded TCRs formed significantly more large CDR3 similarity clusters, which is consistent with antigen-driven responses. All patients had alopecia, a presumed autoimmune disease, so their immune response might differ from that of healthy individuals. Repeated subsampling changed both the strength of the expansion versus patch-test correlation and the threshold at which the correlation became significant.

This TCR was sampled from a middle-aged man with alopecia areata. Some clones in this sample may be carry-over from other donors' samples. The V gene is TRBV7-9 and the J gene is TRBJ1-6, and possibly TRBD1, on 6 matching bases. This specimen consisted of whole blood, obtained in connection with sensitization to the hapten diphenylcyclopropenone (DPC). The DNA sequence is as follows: TGTGCCAGCAGCTTACAATCAGGGGATTCACCCCTCCACTTT. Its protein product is CASSLQSGDSPLHF.